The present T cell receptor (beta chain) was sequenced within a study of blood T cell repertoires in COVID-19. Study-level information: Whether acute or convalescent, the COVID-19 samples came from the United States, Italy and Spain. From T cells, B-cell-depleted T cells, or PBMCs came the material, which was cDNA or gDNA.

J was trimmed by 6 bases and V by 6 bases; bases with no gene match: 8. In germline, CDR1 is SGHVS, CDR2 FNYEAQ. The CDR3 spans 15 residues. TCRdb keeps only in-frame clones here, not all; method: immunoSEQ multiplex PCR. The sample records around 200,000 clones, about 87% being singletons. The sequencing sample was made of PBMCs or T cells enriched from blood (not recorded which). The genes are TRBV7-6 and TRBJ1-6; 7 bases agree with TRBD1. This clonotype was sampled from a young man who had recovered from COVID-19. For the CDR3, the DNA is TGTGCCAGCAGGAGGGGGACAGAAGGTAATTCACCCCTCCACTTT. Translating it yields CASRRGTEGNSPLHF.